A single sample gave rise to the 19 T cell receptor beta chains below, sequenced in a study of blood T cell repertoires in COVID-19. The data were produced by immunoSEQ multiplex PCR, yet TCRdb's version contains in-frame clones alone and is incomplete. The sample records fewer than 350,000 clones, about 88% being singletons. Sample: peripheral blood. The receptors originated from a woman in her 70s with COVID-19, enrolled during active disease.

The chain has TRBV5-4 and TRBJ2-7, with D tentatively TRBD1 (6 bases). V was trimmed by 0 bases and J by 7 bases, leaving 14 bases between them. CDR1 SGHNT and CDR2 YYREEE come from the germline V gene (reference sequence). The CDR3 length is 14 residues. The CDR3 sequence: CASSLETATGEQYF. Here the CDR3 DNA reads TGTGCCAGCAGCTTGGAGACCGCTACAGGGGAGCAGTACTTC.

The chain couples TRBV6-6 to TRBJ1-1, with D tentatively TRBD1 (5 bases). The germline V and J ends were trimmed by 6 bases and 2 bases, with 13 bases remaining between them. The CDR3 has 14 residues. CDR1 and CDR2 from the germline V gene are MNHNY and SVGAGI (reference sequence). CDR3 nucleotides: TGTGCCAGCAGGTTGGCTCAGGGAAACACTGAAGCTTTCTTT. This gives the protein CASRLAQGNTEAFF.

As DNA, the CDR3 is TGCGCCAGCAGCCTCCCCGGGTCCAATCAGCCCCAGCATTTT. Translating gives CASSLPGSNQPQHF. V usage is TRBV4-1 and J usage is TRBJ1-5; D remains unclear. This CDR3 comprises 14 residues. Per germline, CDR1 MGHRA and CDR2 YSYEKL. V shed 4 bases and J shed 3 bases, with 10 bases lying between them.

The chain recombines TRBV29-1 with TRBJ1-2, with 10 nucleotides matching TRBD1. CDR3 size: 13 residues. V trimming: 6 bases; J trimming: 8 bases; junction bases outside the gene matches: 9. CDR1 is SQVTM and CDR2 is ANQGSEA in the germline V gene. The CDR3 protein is CSVGTGTGAGYTF. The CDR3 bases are TGCAGCGTGGGGACCGGGACAGGGGCCGGCTACACCTTC.

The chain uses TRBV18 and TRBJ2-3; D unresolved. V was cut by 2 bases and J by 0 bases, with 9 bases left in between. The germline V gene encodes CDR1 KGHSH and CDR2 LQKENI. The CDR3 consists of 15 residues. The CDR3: CASSPTLDSTDTQYF. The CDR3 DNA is TGTGCCAGCTCACCAACCCTAGACAGCACAGATACGCAGTATTTT.

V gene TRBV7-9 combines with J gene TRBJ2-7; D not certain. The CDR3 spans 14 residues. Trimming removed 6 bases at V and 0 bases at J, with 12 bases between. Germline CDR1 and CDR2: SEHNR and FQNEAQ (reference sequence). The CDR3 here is CASRQNDGSYEQYF. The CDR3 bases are TGTGCCAGCAGACAGAACGACGGCTCCTACGAGCAGTACTTC.

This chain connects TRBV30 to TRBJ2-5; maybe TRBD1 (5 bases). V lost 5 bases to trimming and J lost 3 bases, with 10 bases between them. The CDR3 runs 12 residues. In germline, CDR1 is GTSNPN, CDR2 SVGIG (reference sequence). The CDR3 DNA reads TGTGCCTGGGCCAGGGTTGAAGAGACCCAGTACTTC. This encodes CAWARVEETQYF.

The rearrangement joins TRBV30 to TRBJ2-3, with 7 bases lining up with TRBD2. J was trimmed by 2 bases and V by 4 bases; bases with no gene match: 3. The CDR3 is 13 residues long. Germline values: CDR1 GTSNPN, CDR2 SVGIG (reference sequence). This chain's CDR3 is CAWKSGDTDTQYF. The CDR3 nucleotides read TGTGCCTGGAAGAGCGGGGACACAGATACGCAGTATTTT. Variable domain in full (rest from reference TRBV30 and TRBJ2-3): SQTIHQWPATLVQPVGSPLSLECTVEGTSNPNLYWYRQAAGRGLQLLFYSVGIGQISSEVPQNLSASRPQDRQFILSSKKLLLSDSGFYLCAWKSGDTDTQYFGPGTRLTVL.

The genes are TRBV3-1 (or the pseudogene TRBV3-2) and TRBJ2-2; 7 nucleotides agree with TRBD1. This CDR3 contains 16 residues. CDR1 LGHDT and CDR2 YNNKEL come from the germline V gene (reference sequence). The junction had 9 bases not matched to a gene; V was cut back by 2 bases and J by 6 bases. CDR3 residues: CASSQRDRDPPGELFF. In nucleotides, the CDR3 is TGTGCCAGCAGCCAACGTGACAGGGATCCCCCCGGGGAGCTGTTTTTT.

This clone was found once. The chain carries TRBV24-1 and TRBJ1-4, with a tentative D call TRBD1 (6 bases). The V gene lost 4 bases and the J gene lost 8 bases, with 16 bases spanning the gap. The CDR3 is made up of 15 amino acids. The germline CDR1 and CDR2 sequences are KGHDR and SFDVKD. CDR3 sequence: CATSDPKGEGEKLFF. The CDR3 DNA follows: TGTGCCACCAGTGACCCTAAGGGGGAGGGCGAAAAACTGTTTTTT.

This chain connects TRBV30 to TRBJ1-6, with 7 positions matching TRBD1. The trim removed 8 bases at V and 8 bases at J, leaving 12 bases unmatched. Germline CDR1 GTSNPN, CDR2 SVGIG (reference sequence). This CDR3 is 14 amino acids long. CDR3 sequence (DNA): TGTGCCGTTTCCCAGGGGACAGTGGATTCACCCCTCCACTTT. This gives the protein CAVSQGTVDSPLHF.

The CDR3 region has the DNA TGTGCCACCAGTGATTCAAGGACAGGAGGCCACGAGCAGTACTTC. It specifies CATSDSRTGGHEQYF. V is TRBV24-1 and J is TRBJ2-7; TRBD1 aligns across 7 bases. Germline values: CDR1 KGHDR, CDR2 SFDVKD. The CDR3 is made up of 15 amino acids. V dropped 2 bases and J dropped 5; count of bases not matched to a gene: 8.

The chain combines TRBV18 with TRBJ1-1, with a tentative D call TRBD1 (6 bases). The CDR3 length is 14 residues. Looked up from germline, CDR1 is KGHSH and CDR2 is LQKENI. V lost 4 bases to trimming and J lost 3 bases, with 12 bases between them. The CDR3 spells CASSRVGGDTEAFF. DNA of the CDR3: TGTGCCAGCTCACGGGTAGGGGGGGACACTGAAGCTTTCTTT.

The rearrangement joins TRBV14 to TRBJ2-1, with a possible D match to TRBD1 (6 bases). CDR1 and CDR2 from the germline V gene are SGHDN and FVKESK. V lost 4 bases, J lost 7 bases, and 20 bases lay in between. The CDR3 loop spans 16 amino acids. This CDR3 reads CASSPVGWRQVNEQFF. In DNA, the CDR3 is TGTGCCAGCAGCCCCGTTGGGTGGAGACAGGTGAATGAGCAGTTCTTC.

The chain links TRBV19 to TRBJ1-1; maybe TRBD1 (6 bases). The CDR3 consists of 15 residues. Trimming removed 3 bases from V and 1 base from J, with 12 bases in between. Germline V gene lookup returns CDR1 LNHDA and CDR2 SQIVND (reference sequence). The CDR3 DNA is TGTGCCAGTAGTATTGACAGGCCGGAGAACACTGAAGCTTTCTTT. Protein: CASSIDRPENTEAFF.

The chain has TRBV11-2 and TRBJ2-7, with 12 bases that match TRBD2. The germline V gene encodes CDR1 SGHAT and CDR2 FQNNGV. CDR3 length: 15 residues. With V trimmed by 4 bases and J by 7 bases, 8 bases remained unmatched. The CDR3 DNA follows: TGTGCCAGCAGCTCGCCTAGCGGGGGGGCCTTGGAGCAGTACTTC. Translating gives CASSSPSGGALEQYF.

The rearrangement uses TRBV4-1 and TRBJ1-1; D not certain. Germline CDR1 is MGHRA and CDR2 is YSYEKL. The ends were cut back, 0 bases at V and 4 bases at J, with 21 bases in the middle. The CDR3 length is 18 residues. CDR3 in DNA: TGCGCCAGCAGCCAAGATGCCGGTCGTCTAGCAGGCCCCACTGAAGCTTTCTTT. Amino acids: CASSQDAGRLAGPTEAFF.

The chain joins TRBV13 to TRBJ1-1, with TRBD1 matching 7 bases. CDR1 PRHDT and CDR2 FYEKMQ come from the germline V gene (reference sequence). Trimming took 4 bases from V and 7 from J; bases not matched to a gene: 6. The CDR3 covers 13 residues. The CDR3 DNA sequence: TGTGCCAGCAGCTCCTACGGACAGGATGAAGCTTTCTTT. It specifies CASSSYGQDEAFF.

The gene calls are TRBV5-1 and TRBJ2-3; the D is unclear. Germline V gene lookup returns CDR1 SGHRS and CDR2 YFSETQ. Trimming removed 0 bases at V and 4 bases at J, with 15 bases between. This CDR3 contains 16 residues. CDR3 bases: TGCGCCAGCAGCTTGGATCCAGGCACCTTGTCAGATACGCAGTATTTT. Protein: CASSLDPGTLSDTQYF.